The 27 T cell receptor beta chains presented below share a single source sample, sequenced in a study of blood T cell repertoires in COVID-19 (dated by TCRdb to the early 2020s). Receptors were amplified or captured by the immunoSEQ multiplex PCR assay. TCRdb obtained this table from immuneACCESS and retained in-frame rearrangements with V and J assigned. These tables miss some clones; where compared with another copy, unresolved V genes account for less than half of the shortfall, and the remainder is unexplained. This sample has about 400,000 clones in its table, and 88% of those were observed once. The top ten clones comprise approximately 2% of the sample. The material sequenced was PBMCs or T cells enriched from blood (not recorded which). These receptors were collected from a woman aged 40-49 years with acute COVID-19.

The chain carries TRBV5-6 and TRBJ2-2; the match to TRBD2 covers 12 bases. With V trimmed by 0 bases and J by 7 bases, 4 bases remained unmatched. Germline CDR1 reads SGHDT; CDR2 reads YYEEEE. This CDR3 has 16 amino acids. The CDR3 protein is CASSLETSGGGGELFF. Here the CDR3 DNA reads TGTGCCAGCAGCTTGGAGACTAGCGGGGGTGGCGGGGAGCTGTTTTTT.

This chain links TRBV12-5 with TRBJ1-2; D may be TRBD1 (6 bases). The CDR3 consists of 13 residues. CDR1 and CDR2 (germline): LGHNT, FRNRAP. The V end lost 5 bases, the J end lost 1 base, and 8 bases lay between the germline ends. CDR3 bases: TGTGCTAGTGGTCCGGGACATAACTATGGCTACACCTTC. It translates to CASGPGHNYGYTF.

This chain connects TRBV19 to TRBJ2-3, with TRBD2 identical over 9 bases. This CDR3 is 17 amino acids long. V lost 5 bases and J lost 0; bases outside the gene matches: 9. The germline V gene has CDR1 LNHDA and CDR2 SQIVND (reference sequence). The DNA of the CDR3 is TGTGCCAGTAGTCCTCGAGCGGGGGGCTCTAGCACAGATACGCAGTATTTT. Translating it yields CASSPRAGGSSTDTQYF.

This chain links TRBV12-5 with TRBJ1-1, with 8 bases fitting TRBD1. Trimming removed 0 bases from V and 5 bases from J; junction bases left unmatched: 11. The CDR3 spans 17 residues. CDR1 and CDR2 (germline): LGHNT, FRNRAP. CDR3 nucleotides: TGTGCTAGTGGTTTGGTACTCCTCCAGGGGGCTCGGACTGAAGCTTTCTTT. It is translated as CASGLVLLQGARTEAFF. The entire variable domain, with the rest obtained from reference TRBV12-5 and TRBJ1-1, is as follows: DARVTQTPRHKVTEMGQEVTMRCQPILGHNTVFWYRQTMMQGLELLAYFRNRAPLDDSGMPKDRFSAEMPDATLATLKIQPSEPRDSAVYFCASGLVLLQGARTEAFFGQGTRLTVV.

V and J are TRBV29-1 and TRBJ1-4; TRBD1 matches at 11 bases. The CDR3 totals 14 residues. Germline V gene lookup returns CDR1 SQVTM and CDR2 ANQGSEA. Trimming took 6 bases from V and 8 from J; bases not matched to a gene: 8. CDR3 residues: CSVGGQGAGEKLFF. The CDR3 DNA reads as TGCAGCGTCGGCGGACAGGGGGCCGGGGAAAAACTGTTTTTT.

This rearrangement joins TRBV9 to TRBJ1-2, with D perhaps TRBD1 (5 bases). The V gene lost 0 bases and the J gene lost 2 bases, with 8 bases spanning the gap. CDR3 size: 14 residues. Germline CDR1 reads SGDLS; CDR2 reads YYNGEE. DNA for the CDR3: TGTGCCAGCAGCGTAGATCCAGGGAACTATGGCTACACCTTC. This translates into CASSVDPGNYGYTF.

The table lists this clone with a count of one. J is TRBJ1-1 and V is TRBV30; 7 bases fit TRBD1. The CDR3 sequence is 18 residues long. The V and J ends lost 2 bases and 0 bases, in that order; junction bases with no gene match: 15. Per germline, CDR1 GTSNPN and CDR2 SVGIG (reference sequence). CDR3 nucleotide sequence: TGTGCCTGGAGTAAGTTTAGGTCAGGGGGGATATTGAACACTGAAGCTTTCTTT. Translating it yields CAWSKFRSGGILNTEAFF.

The V call is TRBV5-1, the J call TRBJ1-5, with D possibly being TRBD1 (5 bases). Germline CDR1 is SGHRS and CDR2 is YFSETQ. The CDR3 is 15 amino acids. Trimming left V 0 bases short and J 4 bases short, with 11 bases between. The CDR3 nucleotides read TGCGCCAGCAGCTTGGAGGCGGGGGTGAATCAGCCCCAGCATTTT. It specifies CASSLEAGVNQPQHF.

This chain links TRBV18 with TRBJ1-1; D uncertain. Looked up from germline, CDR1 is KGHSH and CDR2 is LQKENI. This CDR3 has 13 amino acids. Trimming took 3 bases from V and 1 from J, leaving 6 bases between them. CDR3 loop: CASSPDWNTEAFF. For the CDR3, the DNA is TGTGCCAGCTCACCCGACTGGAACACTGAAGCTTTCTTT.

The chain employs TRBV4-1 and TRBJ1-6; 7 nucleotides match TRBD1. Germline V gene sequence: CDR1 MGHRA, CDR2 YSYEKL. V was clipped by 3 bases and J by 7 bases; unmatched bases: 12. CDR3 size: 17 residues. CDR3 residues: CASSQGRQGPRNSPLHF. CDR3 in DNA: TGCGCCAGCAGCCAGGGACGACAGGGCCCTAGGAATTCACCCCTCCACTTT.

The rearrangement uses TRBV5-1 and TRBJ1-1, with D possibly TRBD1 on 6 matching bases. The germline gives CDR1 SGHRS, CDR2 YFSETQ. Trimming stripped 2 bases from V and 4 bases from J, with 12 bases between. The CDR3 has 14 amino acids. In nucleotides, the CDR3 is TGCGCCAGCAGCTTCACAGGGCTAGGCACTGAAGCTTTCTTT. It is translated as CASSFTGLGTEAFF.

The V call is TRBV20-1, the J call TRBJ2-1; 7 bases are a match to TRBD2. Germline V gene data show CDR1 as DFQATT and CDR2 as SNEGSKA (reference sequence). The CDR3 sequence is 14 residues long. V shed 3 bases, J shed 10 bases, and the junction held 12 bases outside the gene matches. The chain's CDR3 is CSASSGRGLSEQFF. The CDR3 DNA reads TGCAGTGCTAGTTCTGGGCGGGGGTTATCCGAGCAGTTCTTC.

The chain links TRBV14 to TRBJ1-2; perhaps TRBD1 as D (5 bases). This CDR3 is built from 14 residues. Germline V gives CDR1 SGHDN, CDR2 FVKESK. Between the trimmed V and J ends, which lost 4 bases and 2 bases, there was a span of 11 bases. CDR3 DNA: TGTGCCAGCAGCCCCCGGGGGTCGAACTATGGCTACACCTTC. Encoded protein: CASSPRGSNYGYTF.

The chain employs TRBV30 and TRBJ1-1; D is uncertain. The CDR3 loop spans 13 amino acids. Trimming took off 5 bases at V and 1 base at J, with 11 bases between the two ends. Per the germline V gene, CDR1 is GTSNPN and CDR2 is SVGIG (reference sequence). CDR3 nucleotide sequence: TGTGCCTGGGATCAGGCGCCGAACACTGAAGCTTTCTTT. Translating gives CAWDQAPNTEAFF. Supplemented by reference TRBV30 and TRBJ1-1, the full variable domain reads SQTIHQWPATLVQPVGSPLSLECTVEGTSNPNLYWYRQAAGRGLQLLFYSVGIGQISSEVPQNLSASRPQDRQFILSSKKLLLSDSGFYLCAWDQAPNTEAFFGQGTRLTVV.

The chain recombines TRBV3-1 (or the pseudogene TRBV3-2) with TRBJ1-2; TRBD1 aligns across 8 bases. The CDR3 runs 14 residues. The germline CDR1 and CDR2 sequences are LGHDT and YNNKEL (reference sequence). The junction had 10 bases not matched to a gene; V was cut back by 5 bases and J by 8 bases. The chain's CDR3 is CASSSGTGRRGYTF. In nucleotides, the CDR3 is TGTGCCAGCAGCTCCGGGACAGGTCGGAGGGGCTACACCTTC.

V gene TRBV19 combines with J gene TRBJ1-2; 7 bases line up with TRBD1. V lost 7 bases to trimming and J lost 6 bases; unmatched junction nucleotides: 17. Germline V gives CDR1 LNHDA, CDR2 SQIVND (reference sequence). The length of the CDR3 is 16 residues. CDR3 residues: CASTPRRRQGVDGYTF. The DNA for the CDR3 is TGTGCCAGTACCCCCCGTCGGAGACAGGGCGTTGATGGCTACACCTTC.

This rearrangement joins TRBV20-1 to TRBJ2-1, with D possibly matching TRBD2 (6 bases). Germline loops: CDR1 DFQATT, CDR2 SNEGSKA (reference sequence). Trimming removed 3 bases at V and 2 bases at J, with 14 bases between. The CDR3 extends over 15 amino acids. CDR3 protein: CSASLGLQAYNEQFF. DNA of the CDR3: TGCAGTGCTAGTTTGGGACTCCAAGCCTACAATGAGCAGTTCTTC.

This clone has only one observation. The gene calls are TRBV25-1 and TRBJ1-6; TRBD1 matches 9 bases. Germline V gene lookup returns CDR1 MGHDK and CDR2 SYGVNS. The CDR3 totals 13 residues. With 8 bases clipped from V and 6 bases from J, the junction kept 2 bases outside the gene matches. This CDR3 reads CASLQGANSPLHF. DNA of the CDR3: TGTGCCAGCCTACAGGGGGCTAATTCACCCCTCCACTTT.

The chain couples TRBV11-2 to TRBJ2-1; 13 positions match TRBD2. V dropped 2 bases and J dropped 9; count of bases not matched to a gene: 7. The CDR3 runs 16 residues. CDR1 is SGHAT, CDR2 FQNNGV, per germline. The CDR3 loop reads CASSLFTSGGDIEQFF. The CDR3 region has the DNA TGTGCCAGCAGCTTATTCACTAGCGGGGGGGATATTGAGCAGTTCTTC.

This clone was found many times. The gene calls are TRBV18 and TRBJ1-1; a possible D gene is TRBD1 (5 bases). Trimming removed 6 bases at V and 0 bases at J, with 11 bases between. CDR3 length: 14 amino acids. Germline V lookup: CDR1 KGHSH, CDR2 LQKENI. Here the CDR3 DNA reads TGTGCCAGCTCGACCGGGGGAATGAACACTGAAGCTTTCTTT. It encodes CASSTGGMNTEAFF.

CDR3 DNA: TGCAGTGCTGGACTTTTGGTAACTACAACCTTC. It translates to CSAGLLVTTTF. This chain links TRBV20-1 with TRBJ1-2; D unclear. CDR1 DFQATT and CDR2 SNEGSKA come from the germline V gene (reference sequence). V was shortened by 5 bases and J by 14 bases, with 18 bases between the two germline ends. This CDR3 has 11 amino acids.

The rearrangement joins TRBV11-2 to TRBJ2-7, with 10 nucleotides matching TRBD2. This CDR3 region has 16 residues. V dropped 3 bases and J dropped 3; count of bases not matched to a gene: 8. Germline loops: CDR1 SGHAT, CDR2 FQNNGV. CDR3 loop: CASSFNRLAGGYEQYF. The CDR3 DNA reads TGTGCCAGCAGCTTTAACCGACTAGCGGGTGGCTACGAGCAGTACTTC.

The genes are TRBV13 and TRBJ1-1; no clear D. Trimming took off 5 bases at V and 7 bases at J, with 17 bases between the two ends. The germline CDR1 and CDR2 sequences are PRHDT and FYEKMQ (reference sequence). The CDR3 covers 14 residues. CDR3 sequence reads: CASSPQVDLNEAFF. Written as DNA, the CDR3 is TGTGCCAGCAGCCCCCAGGTTGACCTTAATGAAGCTTTCTTT.

The CDR3 is CAISERLAGPYNEQFF. The CDR3 DNA follows: TGTGCCATCAGTGAAAGACTAGCGGGCCCCTACAATGAGCAGTTCTTC. This chain joins TRBV10-3 and TRBJ2-1; 10 bases agree with TRBD2. J was trimmed by 2 bases and V by 3 bases; bases with no gene match: 4. Looked up from germline, CDR1 is ENHRY and CDR2 is SYGVKD. There are 16 residues in the CDR3.

The chain is built from TRBV13 and TRBJ2-7; TRBD2 might be the D (5 bases). The germline V gene encodes CDR1 PRHDT and CDR2 FYEKMQ (reference sequence). Deletions cut 0 bases from V and 3 bases from J, with 15 bases between. The CDR3 consists of 16 residues. CDR3 sequence: CASSLGRPEVNYEQYF. Written as DNA, the CDR3 is TGTGCCAGCAGCTTAGGGCGGCCGGAGGTTAACTACGAGCAGTACTTC.

The CDR3: CASSANGQGETQYF. The CDR3 bases are TGTGCCAGTAGTGCAAACGGACAGGGAGAGACCCAGTACTTC. This chain connects TRBV19 to TRBJ2-5; 8 bases are shared with TRBD1. The junction had 6 bases not matched to a gene; V was cut back by 5 bases and J by 4 bases. This CDR3 region has 14 residues. Germline V gene sequence: CDR1 LNHDA, CDR2 SQIVND (reference sequence).

The chain couples TRBV5-1 to TRBJ2-7; 12 nucleotides match TRBD1. CDR3 length: 15 amino acids. Looked up from germline, CDR1 is SGHRS and CDR2 is YFSETQ. With 0 bases clipped from V and 7 bases from J, the junction kept 5 bases outside the gene matches. In DNA form, the CDR3 reads TGCGCCAGCAGCTTGGCGGGACAGGGGGCGCGAGAGCAGTACTTC. This encodes CASSLAGQGAREQYF.